A selection of T cell receptor beta chains follows, all from one sample in a study of shared clonotypes between healthy human individuals. Here immunoSEQ multiplex PCR was the method, and the copy in TCRdb shows in-frame clones only, minus some. The sample lists 2 million to 3 million clones, over 85% occurring once. Sequencing used naive CD4+ T cells from PBMCs. All receptors come from a man younger than 35 in good health. Some clones in this sample may be carry-over from other donors' samples. Each CDR3 is given with its conserved first and last residue. Fields, in order: J gene, D gene, V gene, clone size, CDR3 DNA, CDR3 protein. D genes are given only for firm matches. Not all rows give a size; the values are once, few, many and, for expanded clones, a class.

>TRBJ1-1|TRBD1|TRBV25-1|-
TGTGCCAGCAGTGCAATCTCGACAGGGGGCCCAGCTTTCTTT
CASSAISTGGPAFF
>TRBJ2-2|TRBD2|TRBV19|once
TGTGCCAGTAGTCCGGGACTAGCGGGAGGGAGCACCGGGGAGCTGTTTTTT
CASSPGLAGGSTGELFF
>TRBJ1-1|-|TRBV28|-
TGTGCCACCGGACGGGGAAACACTGAAGCTTTCTTT
CATGRGNTEAFF
>TRBJ2-3|-|TRBV18|-
TGTGCCAGCTCACCGGCAGCTAGCACAGATACGCAGTATTTT
CASSPAASTDTQYF
>TRBJ1-1|-|TRBV11-2|once
TGTGCCAGCAGCTTAGCGGGCGGCACTGGGGCTTTCTTT
CASSLAGGTGAFF
>TRBJ2-3|TRBD1|TRBV29-1|-
TGCAGCGTAGGACAGGGCACAGATACGCAGTATTTT
CSVGQGTDTQYF
>TRBJ2-7|TRBD1|TRBV6-5|-
TGTGCCAGCAGTTACCGGGACAGAGGCTCCTACGAGCAGTACTTC
CASSYRDRGSYEQYF
>TRBJ2-7|TRBD1|TRBV2|once
TGTGCCAGCAAGGGGGACAGGGCACCTTCCTACGAGCAGTACTTC
CASKGDRAPSYEQYF
>TRBJ1-2|TRBD1|TRBV6-6|-
TGTGCCAGCAGTTACTCGGGGGACAGGGCCTATGGCTACACCTTC
CASSYSGDRAYGYTF
>TRBJ2-7|TRBD1|TRBV10-1|-
TGCGCCAGCAGTGACCCCCGGGACAGGGGTACCCACGAGCAGTACTTC
CASSDPRDRGTHEQYF
>TRBJ1-2|-|TRBV28|-
TGTGCCGCCCAAACAGGGATCTATGGCTACACCTTC
CAAQTGIYGYTF
>TRBJ1-5|-|TRBV5-4|few
TGTGCCAGCAGCTTGGGGCTGCTGAGCAATCAGCCCCAGCATTTT
CASSLGLLSNQPQHF
>TRBJ2-7|-|TRBV4-1|-
TGCGCCAGCAGCCAAGTCGAGTTGCGGTCCTACGAGCAGTACTTC
CASSQVELRSYEQYF
>TRBJ2-3|TRBD2|TRBV5-4|-
TGTGCCAGCAGCTCGCTAGCGGGAGCCCGAGATACGCAGTATTTT
CASSSLAGARDTQYF
>TRBJ2-6|-|TRBV5-1|-
TGCGCCAGCAGCTTGGGACGCGGTACCACCACCTCTGGGGCCAACGTCCTGACTTTC
CASSLGRGTTTSGANVLTF
>TRBJ1-3|-|TRBV7-8|-
TGTGCCAGCAGCTCCCGTCGGGGGGGTGATGGAAACACCATATATTTT
CASSSRRGGDGNTIYF
>TRBJ2-7|TRBD1|TRBV18|once
TGTGCCAGCTCACCCCTTCCGGACAGGGACGAGCAGTACTTC
CASSPLPDRDEQYF
>TRBJ2-7|-|TRBV4-1|-
TGCGCCAGCAGCCAAGGGTTGGGTCGCTGGGAGCAGTACTTC
CASSQGLGRWEQYF
>TRBJ2-1|-|TRBV30|-
TGTGCCGCGCCCTCAGGAGGGAAGGGATACAATGAGCAGTTCTTC
CAAPSGGKGYNEQFF
>TRBJ2-7|TRBD2|TRBV5-1|-
TGCGCCACCCGACCGGGAGGGGTCTCCTACGAGCAGTACTTC
CATRPGGVSYEQYF
>TRBJ2-7|-|TRBV9|-
TGTGCCAGCAGCGTAGACGAGGGGTACGAGCAGTACTTC
CASSVDEGYEQYF
>TRBJ1-2|-|TRBV6-1|-
TGTGCCAGCAGTGAAGTGGGGGACAATCCCTATGGCTACACCTTC
CASSEVGDNPYGYTF
>TRBJ2-7|-|TRBV5-1|-
TGCGCCAGCAGCTTGCCCCTACAGAGCGACGAGCAGTACTTC
CASSLPLQSDEQYF
>TRBJ1-6|-|TRBV2|-
TGTGCCAGCAGACCGGGAAGGAGGAATTCACCCCTCCACTTT
CASRPGRRNSPLHF
>TRBJ2-4|-|TRBV29-1|-
TGCAGCGTTGAAGATCCAGGCAGGGGAGCCAAAAACATTCAGTACTTC
CSVEDPGRGAKNIQYF
>TRBJ2-1|TRBD1|TRBV5-1|-
TGCGCCAGCAGGGGACAGGAGTCCCTCTTGGGTCAGTTCTTC
CASRGQESLLGQFF
>TRBJ2-1|TRBD2|TRBV10-1|-
TGCGCCAGCAGTGAGATCCCTAGCGGGAGTTACAATGAGCAGTTCTTC
CASSEIPSGSYNEQFF
>TRBJ2-3|-|TRBV5-1|few
TGCGCCAGCAGCACCGGGACTGCCACAGATACGCAGTATTTT
CASSTGTATDTQYF
>TRBJ2-7|-|TRBV5-1|once
TGCGCCAGCAACCGGGACCGCACCTACGAGCAGTACTTC
CASNRDRTYEQYF
>TRBJ2-1|-|TRBV30|-
TGTGCCTGGAGTGAGAAGACGGAGCAGTTCTTC
CAWSEKTEQFF
>TRBJ2-2|-|TRBV18|-
TGTGCCAGCTCACAGGTAGCAGTCACCGGGGAGCTGTTTTTT
CASSQVAVTGELFF
>TRBJ1-2|TRBD1|TRBV2|-
TGTGCCAGCAGTGAAGAGACAGGGGTGGTTCGCGGCTACACCTTC
CASSEETGVVRGYTF
>TRBJ2-5|-|TRBV7-9|-
TGTGCCAGCAGCTGGGACCAAGAGACCCAGTACTTC
CASSWDQETQYF
>TRBJ2-1|TRBD2|TRBV7-2|-
TGTGCCAGCAGAGTAGGGACTAGCGGGAGTGGGAATGAGCAGTTCTTC
CASRVGTSGSGNEQFF
>TRBJ2-2|TRBD2|TRBV5-1|-
TGCGCCAGCAGGGTCAGGGGACTAGCGGGAGGAACGTCCGGGGAGCTGTTTTTT
CASRVRGLAGGTSGELFF
>TRBJ2-5|TRBD2|TRBV7-6|-
TGTGCCAGCAGCTTTGGGACTAGCGTTTTTCAAGAGACCCAGTACTTC
CASSFGTSVFQETQYF
>TRBJ2-5|-|TRBV5-4|-
TGTGCCAGCAGCTCGTACCTCACGGCTGGGGAGACCCAGTACTTC
CASSSYLTAGETQYF
>TRBJ2-7|-|TRBV6-1|-
TGTGCCAGCAGTGAAGACAGGGTTCGAAACGAGCAGTACTTC
CASSEDRVRNEQYF
>TRBJ1-1|TRBD1|TRBV28|-
TGTGCCAGCAATTCCGGTTGGGACAGGGGAGCTTTCTTT
CASNSGWDRGAFF
>TRBJ1-6|-|TRBV30|-
TGTGCCTGCCTACTTCCCGGGGGATCCTATAATTCACCCCTCCACTTT
CACLLPGGSYNSPLHF
>TRBJ2-5|TRBD2|TRBV18|-
TGTGCCAGCTCACCGTGGACTAGTTTAATTGAGACCCAGTACTTC
CASSPWTSLIETQYF
>TRBJ2-1|-|TRBV6-1|-
TGTGCCAGCCGGGTGACAGATGCTACCTACAATGAGCAGTTCTTC
CASRVTDATYNEQFF
>TRBJ2-7|-|TRBV7-9|-
TGTGCCAGCAGCTTAGTCCGTAGCCTGGGGAGTTTGTCCTACGAGCAGTACTTC
CASSLVRSLGSLSYEQYF
>TRBJ1-2|TRBD1|TRBV10-1|once
TGCGCCAGCAGTGAAGTGGGACAGGGTTTTTCTAACTATGGCTACACCTTC
CASSEVGQGFSNYGYTF
>TRBJ1-1|-|TRBV14|-
TGTGCCAGCAGCCAAGCTGGACCGGTTTACCAAGCTTTCTTT
CASSQAGPVYQAFF
>TRBJ2-1|TRBD2|TRBV7-3|-
TGTGCCAGCAGCATCGGGACTAGCGGAGAATACAATGAGCAGTTCTTC
CASSIGTSGEYNEQFF
>TRBJ1-2|TRBD1|TRBV29-1|-
TGCAGCGACAGACAGGGGAAAGACTATGGCTACACCTTC
CSDRQGKDYGYTF
>TRBJ1-2|-|TRBV14|once
TGTGCCAGCAGCCAAGCGGGGGTTGTGTATGGCTACACCTTC
CASSQAGVVYGYTF
>TRBJ2-1|TRBD2|TRBV28|-
TGTGCCAGCAGGTCCGGACTAGCGGGACCCAGTGAGCAGTTCTTC
CASRSGLAGPSEQFF
>TRBJ2-7|-|TRBV5-4|-
TGTGCCAGCAGGGACACCTTCTCCTACGAGCAGTACTTC
CASRDTFSYEQYF
>TRBJ2-3|-|TRBV18|-
TGTGCCAGCTCACCACCAGCCGGTTGGGCAGCCCGGGACGTTACGCAGTATTTT
CASSPPAGWAARDVTQYF
>TRBJ1-2|TRBD1|TRBV28|-
TGTGCCAGCAGTGGGACAGGGTATGGCTACACCTTC
CASSGTGYGYTF
>TRBJ2-5|TRBD1|TRBV30|once
TGTGCCTGGAGGGCGGACAGGGGAGGTTTCCCGGTGCACTTC
CAWRADRGGFPVHF
>TRBJ1-2|-|TRBV14|-
TGTGCCAGCAGCCAAGATAATCATGGAGGGAATGGCTACACCTTC
CASSQDNHGGNGYTF
>TRBJ1-5|-|TRBV19|-
TGTGCCAGTAGTCTGAGACCTGCGGGCGCGAACAATCAGCCCCAGCATTTT
CASSLRPAGANNQPQHF
>TRBJ2-1|-|TRBV5-1|-
TGCGCCAGCAGGCCAGATTTGGGCAATGAGCAGTTCTTC
CASRPDLGNEQFF
>TRBJ2-5|TRBD2|TRBV2|-
TGTGCCAGCAGCTCCCTGGGACTAGCGGCTCAAGAGACCCAGTACTTC
CASSSLGLAAQETQYF
>TRBJ1-5|-|TRBV9|-
TGTGCCAGCAGCGTGGGGGAGGGACAGCCCCAGCATTTT
CASSVGEGQPQHF
>TRBJ2-1|-|TRBV2|-
TGTGCCAGCAGTGAGGACACCAGTGAGCAGTTCTTC
CASSEDTSEQFF
>TRBJ2-1|-|TRBV7-2|-
TGTGCCAGCAGCCGCGATTGGCGTATCCGCTCCTACAATGAGCAGTTCTTC
CASSRDWRIRSYNEQFF